One and the same sample provided the 24 T cell receptor beta chains below, sequenced in a study of STAT5B mutations in CD4+ large granular lymphocyte leukemia. Libraries were prepared by immunoSEQ multiplex PCR; TCRdb keeps only in-frame clonotypes and omits some of them. The sample contains about 33,000 clones, roughly nine tenths of which appear only once. Sequencing input: CD4+ T cells from blood buffy coats. The receptors were sampled from a human donor in good health.

The chain employs TRBV7-2 and TRBJ1-2, with TRBD1 matching 9 bases. The germline gives CDR1 SGHTA, CDR2 FQGNSA. The CDR3 is 15 residues long. V shed 5 bases and J 2 bases; nucleotides not matched to a gene: 6. This chain's CDR3 is CASSEGGTGNYGYTF. The CDR3 DNA sequence: TGTGCCAGCAGCGAAGGAGGGACAGGGAACTATGGCTACACCTTC.

This clone was detected a few times. The V gene is TRBV28, the J gene TRBJ2-4; 9 nucleotides match TRBD1. The length of the CDR3 is 14 residues. Per the germline V gene, CDR1 is MDHEN and CDR2 is SYDVKM. Trimming at V came to 5 bases and at J to 7 bases, leaving 6 bases not matched to a gene. The CDR3 loop is CASSLRQGGNIQYF. The CDR3 bases are TGTGCCAGCAGTCTGCGACAGGGGGGGAACATTCAGTACTTC.

The chain couples TRBV2 to TRBJ1-3; D gene ambiguous. V lost 5 bases to trimming and J lost 7 bases, with 9 bases between them. This CDR3 has 12 amino acids. CDR1 and CDR2 (germline): SNHLY, FYNNEI. The CDR3 protein is CASSNVGNTIYF. The CDR3, as DNA: TGTGCCAGCAGTAACGTAGGGAACACCATATATTTT.

V usage is TRBV28 and J usage is TRBJ2-5; D gene ambiguous. Germline CDR1 reads MDHEN; CDR2 reads SYDVKM. V lost 6 bases, J lost 3 bases, and 8 bases lay in between. CDR3 length: 12 amino acids. CDR3: CASRFGEETQYF. In nucleotides, the CDR3 is TGTGCCAGCAGGTTTGGAGAAGAGACCCAGTACTTC.

The chain links TRBV6-1 to TRBJ2-6; 11 nucleotides match TRBD2. V lost 6 bases and J lost 2; bases outside the gene matches: 0. Looked up from germline, CDR1 is MNHNS and CDR2 is SASEGT. CDR3 length: 15 amino acids. DNA of the CDR3: TGTGCCAGCAGGACTAGCGGGACTGGGGCCAACGTCCTGACTTTC. Translating gives CASRTSGTGANVLTF.

The chain combines TRBV7-7 with TRBJ2-5, with 7 bases fitting TRBD2. Germline V gives CDR1 SSHAT, CDR2 FNYEAQ (reference sequence). Trimming took 0 bases from V and 1 from J; bases not matched to a gene: 2. The CDR3 consists of 15 residues. The CDR3 sequence: CASSLAGGRQETQYF. As DNA, the CDR3 is TGTGCCAGCAGCTTAGCGGGAGGGCGCCAAGAGACCCAGTACTTC.

The chain has TRBV11-3 and TRBJ2-5, with D unclear. The germline V gene encodes CDR1 SGHNT and CDR2 YENEEA. The V end lost 0 bases, the J end lost 5 bases, and 10 bases lay between the germline ends. This CDR3 region has 14 residues. CDR3 amino acids: CASSLEPGSETQYF. CDR3 nucleotide sequence: TGTGCCAGCAGCTTAGAGCCAGGTTCTGAGACCCAGTACTTC.

V usage is TRBV6-5 and J usage is TRBJ2-7; D not resolved. CDR1 is MNHEY, CDR2 SVGAGI, per germline. Trimming cost V 8 bases and J 0 bases, with 14 bases left between them. The CDR3 contains 14 residues. As DNA, the CDR3 is TGTGCCAGCGCTTTTGGGCAGCACTCCTACGAGCAGTACTTC. Encoded protein: CASAFGQHSYEQYF.

This sequence joins TRBV7-6 and TRBJ2-1, with 8 positions matching TRBD2. From germline, CDR1 is SGHVS and CDR2 FNYEAQ. The CDR3 covers 16 residues. The V gene end was trimmed by 1 base and the J gene end by 3 bases; junction bases not matched to a gene: 5. This CDR3 is CASSLGTSGLYNEQFF. CDR3 DNA sequence: TGTGCCAGCAGCTTAGGCACTAGCGGCCTCTACAATGAGCAGTTCTTC.

This clone was picked up one time. The chain carries TRBV6-1 and TRBJ2-1; 9 positions agree with TRBD1. CDR3 length: 15 residues. Germline assignment: CDR1 MNHNS and CDR2 SASEGT. V lost 8 bases, J lost 0 bases, and 5 bases stayed unmatched. The CDR3 protein is CASGTGLVSYNEQFF. The CDR3 coding sequence is TGTGCCAGCGGGACAGGGTTGGTCTCCTACAATGAGCAGTTCTTC.

The rearrangement joins TRBV25-1 to TRBJ2-3, with 14 nucleotides matching TRBD2. Per germline, CDR1 MGHDK and CDR2 SYGVNS. The CDR3 loop spans 17 amino acids. With 5 bases clipped from V and 6 bases from J, the junction kept 10 bases outside the gene matches. The CDR3 here is CASSLRLAGGPRDTQYF. The CDR3 DNA reads as TGTGCCAGCAGTTTAAGACTAGCGGGAGGGCCTAGGGATACGCAGTATTTT.

This clone has more than one count but fewer than ten. This chain uses TRBV5-4 with TRBJ2-5, with 9 bases fitting TRBD2. The trim removed 0 bases at V and 2 bases at J, leaving 2 bases unmatched. Germline values: CDR1 SGHNT, CDR2 YYREEE (reference sequence). This CDR3 has 15 residues. The CDR3 sequence: CASSLVLAGQETQYF. DNA of the CDR3: TGTGCCAGCAGCTTGGTTCTAGCGGGACAAGAGACCCAGTACTTC.

The chain couples TRBV15 to TRBJ2-1; 12 nucleotides align to TRBD2. The V gene end was trimmed by 5 bases and the J gene end by 9 bases; junction bases not matched to a gene: 8. CDR1 and CDR2 from the germline V gene are LNHNV and YYDKDF (reference sequence). The CDR3 loop spans 15 amino acids. The CDR3 DNA reads as TGTGCCACCAGCCCTCGGACTAGCGGGATTTCTGAGCAGTTCTTC. Residues: CATSPRTSGISEQFF.

The chain recombines TRBV7-2 with TRBJ1-1, with D hard to call. The V end lost 5 bases, the J end lost 5 bases, and 9 bases lay between the germline ends. The length of the CDR3 is 12 residues. Germline CDR1 is SGHTA and CDR2 is FQGNSA. Here the CDR3 DNA reads TGTGCCAGCAGCGGCCGAACGACTGAAGCTTTCTTT. It yields the protein CASSGRTTEAFF.

This chain connects TRBV2 to TRBJ1-5; 7 nucleotides line up with TRBD1. The V gene's germline CDR1 is SNHLY and CDR2 FYNNEI. CDR3 length equals 14 residues. With V trimmed by 2 bases and J by 6 bases, 4 bases remained unmatched. The CDR3: CASSERGRAQPQHF. CDR3 DNA: TGTGCCAGCAGTGAAAGGGGGCGGGCTCAGCCCCAGCATTTT.

V is TRBV28 and J is TRBJ1-2; D is possibly TRBD1 (5 bases). CDR1 is MDHEN, CDR2 SYDVKM, per germline. This CDR3 contains 16 residues. The V end was cut by 2 bases, the J end by 7 bases, with 20 bases between. CDR3 nucleotide sequence: TGTGCCAGCAGTTTACCCAGGGCCCTCGCTGGGGGTGGCTACACCTTC. Protein: CASSLPRALAGGGYTF.

This clone was observed once. The rearrangement uses TRBV7-8 and TRBJ1-1; the match to TRBD1 covers 8 bases. With V trimmed by 1 base and J by 0 bases, 16 bases remained unmatched. From germline, CDR1 is SGHVS and CDR2 FQNEAQ. This CDR3 region has 20 residues. DNA for the CDR3: TGTGCCAGCAGCTTAGTACCCACTATAAGACAGGGGCTTATGAACACTGAAGCTTTCTTT. Amino acids: CASSLVPTIRQGLMNTEAFF.

The chain carries TRBV19 and TRBJ2-6, with 11 bases lining up with TRBD2. This CDR3 comprises 17 residues. The V gene's germline CDR1 is LNHDA and CDR2 SQIVND (reference sequence). J lost 1 base, V lost 10 bases, and 9 bases had no gene match. The CDR3 sequence is CATSTSGTRSGANVLTF. Written as DNA, the CDR3 is TGTGCCACCTCGACTAGCGGGACAAGATCTGGGGCCAACGTCCTGACTTTC.

J is TRBJ2-5 and V is TRBV5-1, with 9 bases fitting TRBD1. The DNA end favors TRBJ2-7, so the J call may be wrong. Germline V gene lookup returns CDR1 SGHRS and CDR2 YFSETQ. This CDR3 region has 13 residues. The CDR3 DNA follows: TGCGCCAGCAGCCGGGGACAGGGCTACGAGCAGTACTTC. Translated: CASSRGQGYEQYF.

This chain joins TRBV19 and TRBJ2-5; 8 bases match TRBD1. The CDR3 has 14 amino acids. Germline CDR1 LNHDA, CDR2 SQIVND (reference sequence). Unmatched junction bases numbered 8, after V lost 6 bases and J lost 5 bases. The CDR3 DNA reads as TGTGCCAGTAGATCGACAGGGGCAGGGGAGACCCAGTACTTC. It yields the protein CASRSTGAGETQYF.

The V call is TRBV19, the J call TRBJ2-2; 15 positions agree with TRBD2. CDR1 and CDR2 from the germline V gene are LNHDA and SQIVND (reference sequence). The CDR3 runs to 17 residues. V trimming: 7 bases; J trimming: 7 bases; junction bases outside the gene matches: 10. The CDR3 nucleotides read TGTGCCAGTATCCGGGGGACTAGCGGGAGGAATAGCGGGGAGCTGTTTTTT. It translates to CASIRGTSGRNSGELFF.

This sequence joins TRBV10-1 and TRBJ2-5; maybe TRBD2 (5 bases). This CDR3 comprises 14 residues. The V gene lost 5 bases and the J gene lost 5 bases, with 15 bases spanning the gap. Germline V CDR1 and CDR2: WNHNN, SYGVQD (reference sequence). The chain's CDR3 is CASSTHGERETQYF. The CDR3 DNA is TGCGCCAGCAGTACCCACGGGGAGAGGGAGACCCAGTACTTC.

As DNA, the CDR3 is TGCGCCAGCAGCTCCGGGACAGGGGAAAAAGATACGCAGTATTTT. Amino acid sequence: CASSSGTGEKDTQYF. The J gene is TRBJ2-3, the V gene TRBV23-1; TRBD1 matches at 10 bases. TRBV23-1 is marked as an open reading frame, function uncertain. The ends lost 6 bases at V and 5 bases at J; junction bases unmatched: 8. The CDR3 totals 15 residues.

The chain joins TRBV2 to TRBJ2-3; 11 nucleotides match TRBD2. Germline trimming cut 7 bases from V and 1 base from J; bases unmatched to any gene: 4. The germline V gene has CDR1 SNHLY and CDR2 FYNNEI. The CDR3 sequence is 15 residues long. Written as DNA, the CDR3 is TGTGCCAGCAAACTAGCGGGAGCCCGCACAGATACGCAGTATTTT. It is translated as CASKLAGARTDTQYF.